The clone carrying this T cell receptor beta chain was counted ten times or more. Its antigen is as yet unknown. TCRdb called the reads again in MiXCR, with one record for every CDR3 protein. Of approximately 500,000 distinct CDR3 sequences in the sample, 16% were seen once. The data belong to a study of T cell repertoires in cytomegalovirus infection. The overall study: Public TCR beta signatures indicated both CMV infection and matching HLA type. Study observations and caveats: What dominated the ex vivo response were HLA-C-restricted CMV-specific TCR beta clonotypes.

The sequencing input was CD8+ T cells from PBMCs. The sequence was collected from a human donor in good health (CMV status not recorded). Some clones in this sample may be carry-over from other donors' samples.

The CDR3 spells CASSLQAYEQYF. In DNA form, the CDR3 reads TGTGCCAGCAGCTTACAAGCCTACGAGCAGTACTTC. The rearrangement links TRBV7-9 to TRBJ2-7; D is undetermined. Trimming took off 2 bases at V and 2 bases at J, with 4 bases between the two ends. Germline loops: CDR1 SEHNR, CDR2 FQNEAQ (reference sequence). The CDR3 extends over 12 amino acids.